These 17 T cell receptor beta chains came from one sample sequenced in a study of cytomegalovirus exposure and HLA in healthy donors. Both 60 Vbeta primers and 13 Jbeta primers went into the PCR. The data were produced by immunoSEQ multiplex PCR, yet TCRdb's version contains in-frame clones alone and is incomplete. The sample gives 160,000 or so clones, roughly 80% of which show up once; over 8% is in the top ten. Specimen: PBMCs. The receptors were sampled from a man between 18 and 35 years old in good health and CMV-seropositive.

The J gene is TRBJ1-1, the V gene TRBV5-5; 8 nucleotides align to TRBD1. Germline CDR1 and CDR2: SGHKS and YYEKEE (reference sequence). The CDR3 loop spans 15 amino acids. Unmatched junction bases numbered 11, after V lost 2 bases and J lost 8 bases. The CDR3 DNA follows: TGTGCCAGCAGCTTAAGACTGGACAGGGCCTCAGAAGCTTTCTTT. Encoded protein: CASSLRLDRASEAFF.

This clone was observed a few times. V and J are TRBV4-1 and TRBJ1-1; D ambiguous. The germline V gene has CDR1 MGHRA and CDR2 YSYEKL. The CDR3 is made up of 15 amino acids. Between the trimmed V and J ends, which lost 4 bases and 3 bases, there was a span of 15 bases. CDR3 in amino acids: CASSPGPGVDTEAFF. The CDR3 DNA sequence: TGCGCCAGCAGCCCCGGCCCCGGGGTGGACACTGAAGCTTTCTTT.

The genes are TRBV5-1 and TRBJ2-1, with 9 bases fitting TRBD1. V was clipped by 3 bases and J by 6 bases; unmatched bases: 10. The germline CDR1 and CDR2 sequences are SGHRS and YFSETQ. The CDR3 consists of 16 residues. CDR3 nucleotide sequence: TGCGCCAGCAGCTCCCGGGACAGGGTCGGAACCAATGAGCAGTTCTTC. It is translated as CASSSRDRVGTNEQFF.

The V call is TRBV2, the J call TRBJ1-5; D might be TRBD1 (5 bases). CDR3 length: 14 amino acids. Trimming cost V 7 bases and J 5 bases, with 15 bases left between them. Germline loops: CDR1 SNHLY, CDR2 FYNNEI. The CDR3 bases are TGTGCCAGCAACTCAAGGGGATTAGATCAGCCCCAGCATTTT. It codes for CASNSRGLDQPQHF. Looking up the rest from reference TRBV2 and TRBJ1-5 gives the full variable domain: EPEVTQTPSHQVTQMGQEVILRCVPISNHLYFYWYRQILGQKVEFLVSFYNNEISEKSEIFDDQFSVERPDGSNFTLKIRSTKLEDSAMYFCASNSRGLDQPQHFGDGTRLSIL.

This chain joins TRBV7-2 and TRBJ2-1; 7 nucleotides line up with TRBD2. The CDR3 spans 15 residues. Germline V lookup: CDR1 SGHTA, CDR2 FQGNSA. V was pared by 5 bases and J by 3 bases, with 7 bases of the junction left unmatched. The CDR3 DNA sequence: TGTGCCAGCAGCCCGAGGTGGGGGGGCTACAATGAGCAGTTCTTC. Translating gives CASSPRWGGYNEQFF.

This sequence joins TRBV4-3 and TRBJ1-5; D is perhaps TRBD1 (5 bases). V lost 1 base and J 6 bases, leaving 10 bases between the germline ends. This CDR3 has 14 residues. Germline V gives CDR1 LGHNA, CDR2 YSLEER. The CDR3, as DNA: TGCGCCAGCAGCCAAGGCGGGGGGAGTCAGCCCCAGCATTTT. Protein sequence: CASSQGGGSQPQHF.

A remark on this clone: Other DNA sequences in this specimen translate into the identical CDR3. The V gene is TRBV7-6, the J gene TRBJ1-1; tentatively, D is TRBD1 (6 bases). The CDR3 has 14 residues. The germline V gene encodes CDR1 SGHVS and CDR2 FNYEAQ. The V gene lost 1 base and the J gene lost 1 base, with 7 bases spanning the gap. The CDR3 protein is CASSLGGGNTEAFF. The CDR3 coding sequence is TGTGCCAGCAGCTTAGGAGGGGGGAACACTGAAGCTTTCTTT.

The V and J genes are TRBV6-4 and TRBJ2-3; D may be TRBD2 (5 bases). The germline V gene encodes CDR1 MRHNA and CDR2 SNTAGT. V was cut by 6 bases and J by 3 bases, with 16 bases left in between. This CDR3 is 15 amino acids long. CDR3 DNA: TGTGCCAGCAGCCCCGGGTTGGGGAGTACAGATACGCAGTATTTT. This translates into CASSPGLGSTDTQYF.

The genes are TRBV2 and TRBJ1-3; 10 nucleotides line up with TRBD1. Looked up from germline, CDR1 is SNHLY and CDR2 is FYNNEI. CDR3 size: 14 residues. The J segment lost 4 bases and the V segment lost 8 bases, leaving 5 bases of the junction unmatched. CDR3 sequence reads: CASRQGANGNTIYF. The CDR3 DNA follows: TGTGCCAGCCGACAGGGGGCGAACGGAAACACCATATATTTT. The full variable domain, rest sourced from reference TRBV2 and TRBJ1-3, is EPEVTQTPSHQVTQMGQEVILRCVPISNHLYFYWYRQILGQKVEFLVSFYNNEISEKSEIFDDQFSVERPDGSNFTLKIRSTKLEDSAMYFCASRQGANGNTIYFGEGSWLTVV.

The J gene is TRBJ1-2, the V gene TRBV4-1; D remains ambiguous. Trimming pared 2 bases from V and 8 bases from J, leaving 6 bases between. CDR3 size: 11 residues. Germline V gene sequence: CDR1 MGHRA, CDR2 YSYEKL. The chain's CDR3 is CASSQSRGYTF. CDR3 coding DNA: TGCGCCAGCAGCCAATCGCGGGGCTACACCTTC.

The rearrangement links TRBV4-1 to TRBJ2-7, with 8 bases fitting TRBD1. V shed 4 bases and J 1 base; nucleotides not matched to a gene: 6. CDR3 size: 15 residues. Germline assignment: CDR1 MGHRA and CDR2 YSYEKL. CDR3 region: CASSPRQGSSYEQYF. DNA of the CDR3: TGCGCCAGCAGCCCGCGACAGGGGAGTTCCTACGAGCAGTACTTC.

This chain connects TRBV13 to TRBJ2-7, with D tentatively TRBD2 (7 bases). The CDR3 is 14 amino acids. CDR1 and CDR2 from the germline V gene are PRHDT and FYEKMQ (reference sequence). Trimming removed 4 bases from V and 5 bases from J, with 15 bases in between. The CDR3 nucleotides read TGTGCCAGCAGCTCCCTCCGAGGGGGGGACGAGCAGTACTTC. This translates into CASSSLRGGDEQYF.

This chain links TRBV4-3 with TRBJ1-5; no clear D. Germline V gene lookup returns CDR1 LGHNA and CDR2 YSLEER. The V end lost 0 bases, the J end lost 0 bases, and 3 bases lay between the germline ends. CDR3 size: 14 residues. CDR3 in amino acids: CASSQDLSNQPQHF. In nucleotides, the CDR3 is TGCGCCAGCAGCCAAGATCTTAGCAATCAGCCCCAGCATTTT.

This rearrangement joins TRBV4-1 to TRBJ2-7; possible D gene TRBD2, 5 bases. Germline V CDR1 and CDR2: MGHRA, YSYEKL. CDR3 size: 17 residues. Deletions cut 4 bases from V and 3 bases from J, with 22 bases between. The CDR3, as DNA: TGCGCCAGCAGCCCAAGAACTCCGGGGTACAGAAACTACGAGCAGTACTTC. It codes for CASSPRTPGYRNYEQYF.

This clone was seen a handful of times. Here the CDR3 DNA reads TGTGCCAGCAGCGCCGAACTAGCGGGAGGCGGCAATGAGCAGTTCTTC. Its protein is CASSAELAGGGNEQFF. The V and J genes are TRBV5-4 and TRBJ2-1; 12 bases map to TRBD2. Germline lookup yields CDR1 SGHNT and CDR2 YYREEE (reference sequence). The CDR3 contains 16 residues. J lost 6 bases, V lost 4 bases, and 8 bases had no gene match. Full variable domain (missing parts from reference TRBV5-4 and TRBJ2-1): ETGVTQSPTHLIKTRGQQVTLRCSSQSGHNTVSWYQQALGQGPQFIFQYYREEENGRGNFPPRFSGLQFPNYSSELNVNALELDDSALYLCASSAELAGGGNEQFFGPGTRLTVL.

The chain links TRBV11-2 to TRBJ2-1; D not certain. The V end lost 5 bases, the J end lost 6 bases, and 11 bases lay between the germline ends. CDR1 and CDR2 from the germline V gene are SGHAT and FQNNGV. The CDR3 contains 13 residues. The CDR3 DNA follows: TGTGCCAGCAGCCGACTTCGTGCCAATGAGCAGTTCTTC. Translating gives CASSRLRANEQFF.

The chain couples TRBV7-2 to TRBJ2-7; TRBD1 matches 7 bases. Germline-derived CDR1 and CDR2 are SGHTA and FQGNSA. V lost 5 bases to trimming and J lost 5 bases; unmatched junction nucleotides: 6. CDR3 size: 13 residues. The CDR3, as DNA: TGTGCCAGCAGCCGACAGGGATTGGACGAGCAGTACTTC. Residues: CASSRQGLDEQYF.